A selection of T cell receptor beta chains follows, all from one sample in a study of blood T cell repertoires in COVID-19. Only in-frame clones appear in the TCRdb table, and some are missing; sequencing was by immunoSEQ multiplex PCR. The top ten hold approximately 9% of the sample, which has around 99,000 clones, around 80% seen once. The sample taken for sequencing was peripheral blood. These receptors all come from a man aged 45 to 65 who had recovered from COVID-19. CDR3s include the opening cysteine and the closing phenylalanine or tryptophan. The D gene is left open where the match is weak. Clone size appears in some rows only: once, few, many, or a class for an expanded clone.

d_gene: -
v_gene: TRBV5-6
abundance: -
j_gene: TRBJ2-7
CDR3aa: CASSRDTSYEQYF

d_gene: -
v_gene: TRBV20-1
abundance: -
j_gene: TRBJ1-6
CDR3aa: CSASRTDYNSPLHF

d_gene: -
v_gene: TRBV9
abundance: -
j_gene: TRBJ2-2
CDR3aa: CASSVANGELFF

d_gene: -
v_gene: TRBV7-3
abundance: -
j_gene: TRBJ2-1
CDR3aa: CASSPSRGSYNEQFF

d_gene: TRBD2
v_gene: TRBV6-5
abundance: -
j_gene: TRBJ2-5
CDR3aa: CATTRGGETQYF

d_gene: -
v_gene: TRBV19
abundance: -
j_gene: TRBJ1-5
CDR3aa: CASSIGPTGVREQPQHF

d_gene: -
v_gene: TRBV7-2
abundance: -
j_gene: TRBJ2-1
CDR3aa: CASSKAGRGTYNEQFF

d_gene: -
v_gene: TRBV4-2
abundance: -
j_gene: TRBJ1-3
CDR3aa: CASSQEGTFSGNTIYF

d_gene: -
v_gene: TRBV19
abundance: -
j_gene: TRBJ1-1
CDR3aa: CASSLRDNPIEAFF

d_gene: -
v_gene: TRBV11-2
abundance: -
j_gene: TRBJ2-7
CDR3aa: CASSLSPGRSYEQYF

d_gene: -
v_gene: TRBV28
abundance: -
j_gene: TRBJ2-3
CDR3aa: CASSRQITDTQYF

d_gene: -
v_gene: TRBV19
abundance: -
j_gene: TRBJ2-2
CDR3aa: CASSRALTNTGELFF

d_gene: -
v_gene: TRBV7-2
abundance: -
j_gene: TRBJ1-6
CDR3aa: CASSPWTNNSPLHF

d_gene: -
v_gene: TRBV3-1/TRBV3-2
abundance: -
j_gene: TRBJ1-3
CDR3aa: CASSQGGAGNTIYF

d_gene: TRBD1
v_gene: TRBV9
abundance: -
j_gene: TRBJ2-7
CDR3aa: CASSARTGAKEQYF

d_gene: -
v_gene: TRBV7-2
abundance: -
j_gene: TRBJ2-7
CDR3aa: CASSLARTVGYEQYF

d_gene: TRBD1
v_gene: TRBV18
abundance: -
j_gene: TRBJ1-2
CDR3aa: CASSPSGQGAINYGYTF

d_gene: -
v_gene: TRBV6-1
abundance: few
j_gene: TRBJ2-4
CDR3aa: CASSEALTFPLIIQYF